The rows below give T cell receptor beta chains drawn from one sample of a study of blood T cell repertoires in COVID-19. Using immunoSEQ multiplex PCR, the repertoire was profiled, and TCRdb retains in-frame clones only, with some absent. This sample yields 150,000 to 200,000 clones, of which over 85% are seen a single time; roughly 1.9% belongs to the top ten. The sequenced sample was peripheral blood. Every receptor here comes from an older woman with COVID-19, enrolled during active disease. The CDR3 runs from the conserved cysteine through the conserved F or W. The D gene is left open where the match is weak. Clone size is given for some rows only: seen once, a few or many times, or a class if the clone is expanded.

j_call v_call clone_size d_call cdr3_aa cdr3_nt
TRBJ1-1 TRBV5-4 - - CASLEQGPNTEAFF TGTGCCAGCCTAGAACAGGGACCGAACACTGAAGCTTTCTTT
TRBJ2-5 TRBV4-1 few TRBD1 CASSLGRGRSETQYF TGCGCCAGCAGCCTGGGCAGGGGGCGGTCGGAGACCCAGTACTTC
TRBJ2-1 TRBV7-6 - - CASSLASGGEQFF TGTGCCAGCAGCTTAGCTTCGGGGGGCGAGCAGTTCTTC
TRBJ1-1 TRBV10-3 - - CAMSNRENTEAFF TGTGCCATGTCAAACAGGGAAAACACTGAAGCTTTCTTT
TRBJ2-1 TRBV6-2/TRBV6-3 - - CASSYSFGYNEQFF TGTGCCAGCAGTTACTCGTTCGGGTACAATGAGCAGTTCTTC
TRBJ1-3 TRBV5-1 - TRBD1 CASSQTGGSGNTIYF TGCGCCAGCAGCCAAACAGGGGGTTCTGGAAACACCATATATTTT
TRBJ1-1 TRBV2 - TRBD1 CASTVRGQATEAFF TGTGCCAGCACCGTAAGGGGACAGGCTACTGAAGCTTTCTTT
TRBJ2-5 TRBV5-6 - TRBD1 CASSAGTGGGETQYF TGTGCCAGCAGCGCCGGGACAGGGGGAGGAGAGACCCAGTACTTC
TRBJ2-2 TRBV6-2/TRBV6-3 - TRBD1 CASSSGRTGPFF TGTGCCAGCAGTTCCGGTAGGACAGGGCCGTTTTTT
TRBJ2-5 TRBV9 once TRBD2 CASSEGLARQTQYF TGTGCCAGCAGCGAGGGACTAGCGAGGCAGACCCAGTACTTC
TRBJ2-7 TRBV30 - TRBD1 CAWSVRDRLSYEQYF TGTGCCTGGAGTGTGAGGGACAGACTCTCCTACGAGCAGTACTTC
TRBJ1-2 TRBV3-1/TRBV3-2 - TRBD1 CASSQWSTGEVRGYTF TGTGCCAGCAGCCAATGGAGCACAGGGGAGGTAAGGGGCTACACCTTC
TRBJ2-1 TRBV19 - - CASRVRNEQFF TGTGCCAGTCGGGTCCGGAATGAGCAGTTCTTC
TRBJ2-1 TRBV3-1/TRBV3-2 - - CASSQDGGSEQFF TGTGCCAGCAGCCAAGATGGGGGCAGTGAGCAGTTCTTC
TRBJ1-2 TRBV5-6 - - CASSLVFRGLGGYTF TGTGCCAGCAGCTTGGTATTCCGAGGGTTGGGGGGCTACACCTTC
TRBJ1-3 TRBV4-2 - TRBD1 CASSQDQGGGSGNTIYF TGTGCCAGCAGCCAAGATCAGGGGGGCGGCTCTGGAAACACCATATATTTT
TRBJ1-3 TRBV5-6 - TRBD1 CASSLRTGSGNTIYF TGTGCCAGCAGCCTTCGGACAGGGTCTGGAAACACCATATATTTT
TRBJ1-4 TRBV2 - - CANLRGEKLFF TGTGCCAACCTCCGGGGTGAAAAACTGTTTTTT
TRBJ1-5 TRBV19 once TRBD1 CASSPDRALSQPQHF TGTGCCAGTAGTCCTGACAGGGCCCTTAGTCAGCCCCAGCATTTT